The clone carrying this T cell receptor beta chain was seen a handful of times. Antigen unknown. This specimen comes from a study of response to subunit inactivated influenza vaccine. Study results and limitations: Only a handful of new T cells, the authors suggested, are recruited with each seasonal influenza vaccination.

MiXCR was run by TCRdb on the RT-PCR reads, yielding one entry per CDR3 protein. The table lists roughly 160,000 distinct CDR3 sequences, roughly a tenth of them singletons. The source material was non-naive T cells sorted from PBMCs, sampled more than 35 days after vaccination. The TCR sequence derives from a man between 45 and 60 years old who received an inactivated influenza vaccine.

The CDR3 DNA reads as TGTGCCAGCAGCTTAGGAGTCGGGCTAGATATTACTTATAATTCACCCCTCCACTTT. Protein sequence: CASSLGVGLDITYNSPLHF. The rearrangement links TRBV7-8 to TRBJ1-6; no reliable D call. With 1 base removed from V and 4 bases from J, the gap between germline ends came to 20 bases. This CDR3 contains 19 residues. Germline CDR1 SGHVS, CDR2 FQNEAQ.